The T cell receptor (beta chain) under discussion was sequenced for a study of metastatic and nonmetastatic thyroid tumors. Overall study context: The study looked at repertoires side by side in blood and in tumor or nodule tissue from malignant and benign thyroid patients. Findings of the study overall: Significantly higher TCR beta diversity was reportedly seen in malignant thyroid tumors than benign nodules, in blood and tumor.

Concerning this clone: No antigen is known for it.

Original data processing: Construction of a distant-metastasis classifier for papillary thyroid cancer relied on CDR3 differences across clinicopathological groups. TCRdb re-called clones from the PCR reads using MiXCR. The V and J calls and clone size come from TCRdb's table, not from the authors' own analysis. The table has 30,000 or so clones, approximately 31% seen once. Not a single patient had been given any form of treatment at any point before undergoing thyroid surgery. CDR1 and CDR2 from the germline V gene are WSHSY and SAAADI. V dropped 2 bases and J dropped 3 bases, with 7 bases sitting between them. CDR3 length: 14 residues.

This TCR was sampled from a female donor with papillary thyroid cancer or a benign thyroid nodule (not recorded which). Some clones in this sample may be carry-over from other donors' samples. This chain uses TRBV10-2 with TRBJ2-2; D unresolved. Sequenced input: blood. The CDR3 DNA follows: TGCGCCAGCAGTGAGGGGGTGCACACCGGGGAGCTGTTTTTT. It yields the protein CASSEGVHTGELFF.